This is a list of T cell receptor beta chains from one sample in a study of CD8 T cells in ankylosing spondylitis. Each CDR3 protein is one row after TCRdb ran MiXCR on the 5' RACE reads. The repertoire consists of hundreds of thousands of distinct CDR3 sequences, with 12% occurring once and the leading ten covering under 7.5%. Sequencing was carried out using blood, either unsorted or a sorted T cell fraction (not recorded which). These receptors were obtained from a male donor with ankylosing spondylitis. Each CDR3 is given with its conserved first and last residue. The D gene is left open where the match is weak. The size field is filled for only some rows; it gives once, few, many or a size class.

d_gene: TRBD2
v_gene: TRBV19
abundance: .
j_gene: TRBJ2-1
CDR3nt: TGTGCCAGTAGGGGGATTGGGACTACCGAGATCAATGAGCAGTTCTTC
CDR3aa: CASRGIGTTEINEQFF

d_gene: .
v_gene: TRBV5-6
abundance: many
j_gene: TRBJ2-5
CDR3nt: TGTGCCAGCAGCTTTAGCTCAGGAGGGGAGACCCAGTACTTC
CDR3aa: CASSFSSGGETQYF

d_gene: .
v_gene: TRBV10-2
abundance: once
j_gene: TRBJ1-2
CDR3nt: TGCGCCAGCAGTGAGTTAGGAATACTCTCCTATGGCTACACCTTC
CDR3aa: CASSELGILSYGYTF

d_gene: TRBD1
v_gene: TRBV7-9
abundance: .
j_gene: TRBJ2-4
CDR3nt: TGTGCCAGCAGCTTAGGATGGGACAGCAAAAACATTCAGTACTTC
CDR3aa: CASSLGWDSKNIQYF

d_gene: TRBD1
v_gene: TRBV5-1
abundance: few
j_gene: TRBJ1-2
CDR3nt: TGCGCCAGCAGCACCCTACAGGGGGCGAGAGGCTACACCTTC
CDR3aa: CASSTLQGARGYTF

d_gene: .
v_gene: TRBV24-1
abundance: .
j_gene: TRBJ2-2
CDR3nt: TGTGCCACCTCTTGGGGTAGGGCCGGGGAGCTGTTTTTT
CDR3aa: CATSWGRAGELFF

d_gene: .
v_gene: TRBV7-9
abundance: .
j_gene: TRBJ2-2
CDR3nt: TGTGCCAGCAGCTTAGCGGGGACCAAAGTTCTCACCGGGGAGCTGTTTTTT
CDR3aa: CASSLAGTKVLTGELFF

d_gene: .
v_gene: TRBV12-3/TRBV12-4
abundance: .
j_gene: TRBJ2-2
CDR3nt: TGTGCCAGCAGTTTGCCGAGATGGGACGGAAACACCGGGGAGCTGTTTTTT
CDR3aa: CASSLPRWDGNTGELFF

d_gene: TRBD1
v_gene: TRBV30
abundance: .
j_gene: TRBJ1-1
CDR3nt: TGTGCCTGGATACAGGGGAGCACTGAAGCTTTCTTT
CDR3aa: CAWIQGSTEAFF

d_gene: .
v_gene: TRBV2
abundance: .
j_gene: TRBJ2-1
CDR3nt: TGTGCCAGCAGGGGGGCGACGGGACTCTACAATGAGCAGTTCTTC
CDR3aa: CASRGATGLYNEQFF

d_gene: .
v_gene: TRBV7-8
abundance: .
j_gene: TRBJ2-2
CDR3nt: TGTGCCAGCAGCAACCGGGGGCAGGGAGAGACCGGGGAGCTGTTTTTT
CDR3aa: CASSNRGQGETGELFF

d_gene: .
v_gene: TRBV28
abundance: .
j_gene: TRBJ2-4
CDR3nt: TGTGCCAGCAGTCCTCTTCAAAACATTCAGTACTTC
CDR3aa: CASSPLQNIQYF

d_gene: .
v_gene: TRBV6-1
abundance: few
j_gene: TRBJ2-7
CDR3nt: TGTGCCAGCAGGTCGGGTCCAGACTCCTACGAGCAGTACTTC
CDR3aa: CASRSGPDSYEQYF

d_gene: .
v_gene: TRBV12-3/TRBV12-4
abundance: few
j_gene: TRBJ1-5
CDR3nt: TGTGCCAGCAGCTGGGGGGGGGTTCAGCCCCAGCATTTT
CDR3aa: CASSWGGVQPQHF

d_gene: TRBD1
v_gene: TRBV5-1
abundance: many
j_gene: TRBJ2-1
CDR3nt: TGCGCCAGCAGCGTGGCCGGGACAGAAAGGCTCAATGAGCAGTTCTTC
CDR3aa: CASSVAGTERLNEQFF

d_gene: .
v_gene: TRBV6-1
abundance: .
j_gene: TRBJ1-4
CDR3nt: TGTGCCAGCAGTGAAGGGACAGTTAATGAAAAACTGTTTTTT
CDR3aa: CASSEGTVNEKLFF

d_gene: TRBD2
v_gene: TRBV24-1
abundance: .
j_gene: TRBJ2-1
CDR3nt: TGTGCCACCAGTGATCCCCCCGGGACTAGCGAACTAAGCTCCTACAATGAGCAGTTCTTC
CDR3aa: CATSDPPGTSELSSYNEQFF

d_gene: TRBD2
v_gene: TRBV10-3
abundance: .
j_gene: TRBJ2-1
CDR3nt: TGTGCCATCAGTGTCGCCGGGACTAGCGGGAGTGCTGAGCAGTTCTTC
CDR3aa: CAISVAGTSGSAEQFF

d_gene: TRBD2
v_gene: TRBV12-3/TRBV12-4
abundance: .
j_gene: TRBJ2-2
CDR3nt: TGTGCCAGCACCCCGGGGCTAGCGGGAGGGAGGGGAAGGGAGCTGTTTTTT
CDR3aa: CASTPGLAGGRGRELFF

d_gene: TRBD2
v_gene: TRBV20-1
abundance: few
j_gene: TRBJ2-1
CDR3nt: TGCAGTGCTAGAGATTTTACGGGACTAGCGGGAGGGAGCTCCTACAATGAGCAGTTCTTC
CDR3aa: CSARDFTGLAGGSSYNEQFF

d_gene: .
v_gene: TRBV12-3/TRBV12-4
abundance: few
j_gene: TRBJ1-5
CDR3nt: TGTGCCAGCAGTTTAGGGCCAGGGGCTCAGCCCCAGCATTTT
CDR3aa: CASSLGPGAQPQHF

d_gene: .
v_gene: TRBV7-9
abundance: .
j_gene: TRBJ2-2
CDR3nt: TGTGCCAGCAGCATCGTGGCAGCGAACACCGGGGAGCTGTTTTTT
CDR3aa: CASSIVAANTGELFF

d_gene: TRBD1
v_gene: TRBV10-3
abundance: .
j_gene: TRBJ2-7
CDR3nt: TGTGCCATCAGTCCGAGGGGGGGGACAGGGCTTCGTGAGCAGTACTTC
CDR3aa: CAISPRGGTGLREQYF

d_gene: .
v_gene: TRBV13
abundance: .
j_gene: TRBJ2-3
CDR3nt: TGTGCCAGCAGCATCTCGACAGCCGGCACGCAGTATTTT
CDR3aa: CASSISTAGTQYF

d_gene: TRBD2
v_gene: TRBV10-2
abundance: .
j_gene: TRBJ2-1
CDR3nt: TGCGCCAGCAGTGCCCTAGCGGGAGATAAAGAGCAGTTCTTC
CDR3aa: CASSALAGDKEQFF

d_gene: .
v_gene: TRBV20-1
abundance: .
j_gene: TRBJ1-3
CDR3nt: TGCAGTGCGCCCCGGGATGGAGGAAACACCATATATTTT
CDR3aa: CSAPRDGGNTIYF

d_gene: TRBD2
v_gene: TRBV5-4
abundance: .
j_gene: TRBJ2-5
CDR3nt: TGTGCCAGCAGCTTAGAAGCGGGGGAGGGGGAGACCCAGTACTTC
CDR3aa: CASSLEAGEGETQYF

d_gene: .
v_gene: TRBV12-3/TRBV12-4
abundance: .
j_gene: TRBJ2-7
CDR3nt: TGTGCCAGCAGTTTTGGGGGTTCCTACGAGCAGTACTTC
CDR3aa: CASSFGGSYEQYF

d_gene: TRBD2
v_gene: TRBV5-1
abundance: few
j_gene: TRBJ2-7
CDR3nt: TGCGCCAGCAGCTTCGGAGGGGGATGGGAGCTAGCGGGTACCTCCTACGAGCAGTACTTC
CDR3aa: CASSFGGGWELAGTSYEQYF